This TCR beta chain was sequenced for a study of blood T cells in healthy people across ages. This clonotype has more than one count but fewer than ten. The antigen is unknown. A sample-barcoded 5' primer and a J-beta primer mix were used in a second PCR of about 7 to 12 cycles. The template-switch adaptor, which had 12 random nucleotides, put a tag on each cDNA molecule. One entry per CDR3 protein, called by TCRdb with MiXCR from the 5' RACE reads. The repertoire includes 1.5 million to 2 million distinct CDR3 sequences, roughly a third of them detected once, and about 11% sits in the top ten. Broader study findings: Conclusively comparing naive with antigen-experienced cells was impossible with unsorted PBMCs.

Sequencing was carried out using blood. This TCR was sampled from a woman younger than 45 in good health.

The CDR3 region has the DNA TGCGCCAGCAGCGTCCGGGACGCGAGCTCCTACGAGCAGTACTTC. Translating gives CASSVRDASSYEQYF. The chain carries TRBV4-1 and TRBJ2-7; possibly TRBD1 or TRBD2 for D (5 bases each). The germline CDR1 and CDR2 sequences are MGHRA and YSYEKL. Trimming took 5 bases from V and 0 from J, leaving 14 bases between them. The CDR3 length is 15 residues.